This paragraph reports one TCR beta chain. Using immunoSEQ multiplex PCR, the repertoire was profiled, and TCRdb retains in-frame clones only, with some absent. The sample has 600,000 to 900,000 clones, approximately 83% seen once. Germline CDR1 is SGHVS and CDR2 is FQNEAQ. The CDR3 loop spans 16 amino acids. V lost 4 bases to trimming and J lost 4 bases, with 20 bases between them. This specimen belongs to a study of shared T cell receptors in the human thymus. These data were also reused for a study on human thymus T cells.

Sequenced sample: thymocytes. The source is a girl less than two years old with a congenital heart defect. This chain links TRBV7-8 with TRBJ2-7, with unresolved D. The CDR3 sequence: CASSSSHDGTEYEQYF. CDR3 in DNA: TGTGCCAGCAGCTCATCTCATGACGGTACGGAGTACGAGCAGTACTTC.